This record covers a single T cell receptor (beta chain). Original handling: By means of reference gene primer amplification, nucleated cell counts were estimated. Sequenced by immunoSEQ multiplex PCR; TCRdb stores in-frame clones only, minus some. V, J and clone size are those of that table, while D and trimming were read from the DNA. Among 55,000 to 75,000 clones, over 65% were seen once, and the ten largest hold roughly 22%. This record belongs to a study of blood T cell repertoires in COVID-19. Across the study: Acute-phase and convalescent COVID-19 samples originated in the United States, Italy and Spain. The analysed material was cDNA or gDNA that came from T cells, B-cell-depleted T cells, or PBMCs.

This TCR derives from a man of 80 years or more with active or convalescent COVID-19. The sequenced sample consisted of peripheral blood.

As DNA, the CDR3 is TGCGCCAGCAGCGACAGCAACTATGGCTACACCTTC. As protein: CASSDSNYGYTF. The genes are TRBV10-2 and TRBJ1-2; tentative D call: TRBD1 (5 bases). V was clipped by 6 bases and J by 2 bases, with 7 bases between them. Germline CDR1 WSHSY, CDR2 SAAADI. This CDR3 comprises 12 residues.